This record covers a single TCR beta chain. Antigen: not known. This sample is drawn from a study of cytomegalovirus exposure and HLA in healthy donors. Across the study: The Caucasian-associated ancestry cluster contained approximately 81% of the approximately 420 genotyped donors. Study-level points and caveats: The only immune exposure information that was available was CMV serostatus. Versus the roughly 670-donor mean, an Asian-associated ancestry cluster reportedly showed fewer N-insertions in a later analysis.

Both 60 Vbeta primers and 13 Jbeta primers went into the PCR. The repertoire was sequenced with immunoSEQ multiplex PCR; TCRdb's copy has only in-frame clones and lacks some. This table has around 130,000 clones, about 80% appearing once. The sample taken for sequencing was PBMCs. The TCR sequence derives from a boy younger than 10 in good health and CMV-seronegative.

DNA of the CDR3: TGTGCCAGCAGTGAACGGGGGGGCGGCACCGGGGAGCTGTTTTTT. Translation gives CASSERGGGTGELFF. The V and J genes are TRBV6-4 and TRBJ2-2; 8 bases fit TRBD2. This CDR3 has 15 amino acids. The V and J ends lost 3 bases and 4 bases, in that order; junction bases with no gene match: 4. Germline V gives CDR1 MRHNA, CDR2 SNTAGT.